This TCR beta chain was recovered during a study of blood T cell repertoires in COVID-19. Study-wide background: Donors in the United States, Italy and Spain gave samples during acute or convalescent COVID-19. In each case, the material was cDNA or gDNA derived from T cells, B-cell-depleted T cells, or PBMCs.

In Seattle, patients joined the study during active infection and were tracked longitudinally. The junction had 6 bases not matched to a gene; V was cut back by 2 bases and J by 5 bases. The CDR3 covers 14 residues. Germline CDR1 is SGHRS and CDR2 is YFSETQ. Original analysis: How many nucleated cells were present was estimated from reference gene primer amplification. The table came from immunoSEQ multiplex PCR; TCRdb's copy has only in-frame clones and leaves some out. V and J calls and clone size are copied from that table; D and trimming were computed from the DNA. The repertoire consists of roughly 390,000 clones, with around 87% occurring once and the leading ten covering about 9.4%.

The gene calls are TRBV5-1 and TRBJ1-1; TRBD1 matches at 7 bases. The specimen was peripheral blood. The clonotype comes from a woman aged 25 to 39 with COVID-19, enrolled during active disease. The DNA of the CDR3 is TGCGCCAGCAGCTTCGACAGGGCGGGGACTGAAGCTTTCTTT. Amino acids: CASSFDRAGTEAFF.